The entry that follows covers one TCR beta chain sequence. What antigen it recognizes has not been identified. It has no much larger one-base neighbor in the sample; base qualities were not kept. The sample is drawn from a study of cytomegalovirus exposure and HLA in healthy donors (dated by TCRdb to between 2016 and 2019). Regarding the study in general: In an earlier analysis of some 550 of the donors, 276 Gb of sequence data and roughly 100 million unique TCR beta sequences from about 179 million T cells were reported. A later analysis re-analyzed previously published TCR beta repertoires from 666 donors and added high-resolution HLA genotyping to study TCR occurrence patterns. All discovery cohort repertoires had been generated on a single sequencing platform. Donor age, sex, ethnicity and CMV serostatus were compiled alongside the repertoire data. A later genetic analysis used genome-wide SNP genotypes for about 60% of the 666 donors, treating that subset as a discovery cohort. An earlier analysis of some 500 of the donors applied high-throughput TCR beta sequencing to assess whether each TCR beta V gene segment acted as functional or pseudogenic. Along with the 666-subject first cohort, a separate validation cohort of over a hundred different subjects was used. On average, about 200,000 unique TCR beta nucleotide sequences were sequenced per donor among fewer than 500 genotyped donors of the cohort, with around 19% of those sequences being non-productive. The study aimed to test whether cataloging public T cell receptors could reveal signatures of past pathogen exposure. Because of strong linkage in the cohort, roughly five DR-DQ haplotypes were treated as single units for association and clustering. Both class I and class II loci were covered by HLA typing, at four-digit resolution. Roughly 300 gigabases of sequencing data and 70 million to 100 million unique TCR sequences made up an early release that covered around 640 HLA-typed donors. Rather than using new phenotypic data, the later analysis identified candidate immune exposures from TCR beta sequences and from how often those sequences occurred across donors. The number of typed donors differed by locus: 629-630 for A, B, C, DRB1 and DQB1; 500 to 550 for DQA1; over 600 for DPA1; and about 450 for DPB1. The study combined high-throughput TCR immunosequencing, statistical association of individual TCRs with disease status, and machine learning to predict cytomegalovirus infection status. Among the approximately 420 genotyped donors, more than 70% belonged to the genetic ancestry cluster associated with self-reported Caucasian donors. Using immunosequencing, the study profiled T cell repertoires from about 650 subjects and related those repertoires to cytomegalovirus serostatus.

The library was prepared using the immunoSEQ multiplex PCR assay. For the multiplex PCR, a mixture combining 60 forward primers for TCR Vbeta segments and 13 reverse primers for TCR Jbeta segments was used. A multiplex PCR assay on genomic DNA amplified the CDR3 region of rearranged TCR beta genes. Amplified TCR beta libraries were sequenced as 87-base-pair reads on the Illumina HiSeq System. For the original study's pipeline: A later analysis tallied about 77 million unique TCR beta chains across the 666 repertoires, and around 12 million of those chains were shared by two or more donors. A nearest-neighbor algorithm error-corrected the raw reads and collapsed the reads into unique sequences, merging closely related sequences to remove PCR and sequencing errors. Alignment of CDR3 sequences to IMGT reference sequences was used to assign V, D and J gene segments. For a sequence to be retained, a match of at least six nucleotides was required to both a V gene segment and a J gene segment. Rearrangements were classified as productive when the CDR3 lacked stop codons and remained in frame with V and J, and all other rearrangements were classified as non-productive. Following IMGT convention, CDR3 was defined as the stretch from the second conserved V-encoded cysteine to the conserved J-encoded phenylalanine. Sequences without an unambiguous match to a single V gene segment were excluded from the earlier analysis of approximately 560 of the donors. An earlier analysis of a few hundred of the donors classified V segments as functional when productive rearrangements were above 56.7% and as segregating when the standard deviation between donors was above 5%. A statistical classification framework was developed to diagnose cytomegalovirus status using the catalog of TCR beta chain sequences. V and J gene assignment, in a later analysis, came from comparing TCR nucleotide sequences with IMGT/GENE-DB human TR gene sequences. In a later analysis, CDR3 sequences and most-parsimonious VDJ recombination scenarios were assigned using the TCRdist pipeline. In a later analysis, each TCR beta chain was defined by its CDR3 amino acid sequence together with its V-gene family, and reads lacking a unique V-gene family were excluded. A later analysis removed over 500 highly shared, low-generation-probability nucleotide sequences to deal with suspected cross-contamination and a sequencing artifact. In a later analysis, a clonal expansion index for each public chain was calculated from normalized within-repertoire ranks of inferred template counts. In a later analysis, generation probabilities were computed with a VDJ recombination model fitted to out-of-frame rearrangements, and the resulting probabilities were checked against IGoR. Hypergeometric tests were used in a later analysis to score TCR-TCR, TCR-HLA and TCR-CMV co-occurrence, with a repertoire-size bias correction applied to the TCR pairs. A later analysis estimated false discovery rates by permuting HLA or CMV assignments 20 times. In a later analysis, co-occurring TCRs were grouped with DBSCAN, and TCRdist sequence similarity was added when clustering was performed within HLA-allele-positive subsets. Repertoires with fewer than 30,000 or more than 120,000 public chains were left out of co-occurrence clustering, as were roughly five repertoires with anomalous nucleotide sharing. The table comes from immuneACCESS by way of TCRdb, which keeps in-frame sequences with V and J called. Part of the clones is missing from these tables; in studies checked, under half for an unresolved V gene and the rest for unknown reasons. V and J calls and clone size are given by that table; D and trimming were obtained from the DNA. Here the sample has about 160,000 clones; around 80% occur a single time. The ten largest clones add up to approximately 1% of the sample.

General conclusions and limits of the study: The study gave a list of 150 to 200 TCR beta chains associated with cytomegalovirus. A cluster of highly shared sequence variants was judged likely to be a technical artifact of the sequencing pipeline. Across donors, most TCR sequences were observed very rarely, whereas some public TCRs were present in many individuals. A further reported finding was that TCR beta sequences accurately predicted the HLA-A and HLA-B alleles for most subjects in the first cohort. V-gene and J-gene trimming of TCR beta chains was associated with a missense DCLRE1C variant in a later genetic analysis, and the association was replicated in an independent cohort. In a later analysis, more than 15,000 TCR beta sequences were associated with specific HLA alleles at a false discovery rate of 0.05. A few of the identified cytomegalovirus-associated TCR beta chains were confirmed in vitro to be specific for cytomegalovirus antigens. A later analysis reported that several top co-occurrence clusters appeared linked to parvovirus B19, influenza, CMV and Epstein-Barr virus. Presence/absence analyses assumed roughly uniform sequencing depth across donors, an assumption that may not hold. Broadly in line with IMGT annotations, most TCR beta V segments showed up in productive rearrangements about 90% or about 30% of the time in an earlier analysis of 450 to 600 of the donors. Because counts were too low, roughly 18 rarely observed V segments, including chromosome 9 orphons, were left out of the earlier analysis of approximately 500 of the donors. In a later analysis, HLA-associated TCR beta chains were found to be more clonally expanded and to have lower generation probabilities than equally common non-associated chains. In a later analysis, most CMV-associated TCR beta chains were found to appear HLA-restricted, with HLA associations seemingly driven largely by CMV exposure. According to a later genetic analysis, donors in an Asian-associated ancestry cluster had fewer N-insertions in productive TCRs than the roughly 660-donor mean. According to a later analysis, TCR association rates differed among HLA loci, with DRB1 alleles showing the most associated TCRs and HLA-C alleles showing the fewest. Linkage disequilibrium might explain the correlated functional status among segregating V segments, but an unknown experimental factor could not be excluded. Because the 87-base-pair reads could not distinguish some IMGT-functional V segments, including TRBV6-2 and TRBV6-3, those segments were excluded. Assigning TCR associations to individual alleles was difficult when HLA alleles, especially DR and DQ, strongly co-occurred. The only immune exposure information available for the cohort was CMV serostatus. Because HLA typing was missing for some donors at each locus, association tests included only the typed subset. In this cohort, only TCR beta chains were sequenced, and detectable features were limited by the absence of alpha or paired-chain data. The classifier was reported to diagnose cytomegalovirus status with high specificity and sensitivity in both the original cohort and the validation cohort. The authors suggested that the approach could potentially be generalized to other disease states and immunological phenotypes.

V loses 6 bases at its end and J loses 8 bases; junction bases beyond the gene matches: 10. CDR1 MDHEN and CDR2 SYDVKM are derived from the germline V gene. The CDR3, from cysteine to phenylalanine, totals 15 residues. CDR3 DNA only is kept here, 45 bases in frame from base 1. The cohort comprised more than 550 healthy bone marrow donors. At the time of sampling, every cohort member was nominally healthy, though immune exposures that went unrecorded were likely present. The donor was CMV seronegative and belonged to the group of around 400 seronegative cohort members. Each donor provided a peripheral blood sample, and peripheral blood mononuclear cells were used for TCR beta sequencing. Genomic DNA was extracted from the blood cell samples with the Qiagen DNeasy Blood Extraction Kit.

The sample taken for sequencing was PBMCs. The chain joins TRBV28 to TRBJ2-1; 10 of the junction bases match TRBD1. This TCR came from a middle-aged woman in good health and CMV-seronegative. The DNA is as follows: TGTGCCAGCAGCACCCGGGACAGGGGTAGAGATGAGCAGTTCTTC. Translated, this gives CASSTRDRGRDEQFF.